In its sample, the clone carrying this TCR beta chain was seen once. No antigen is known for it. The PCR employed 60 Vbeta primers together with 13 Jbeta primers. The repertoire was sequenced with immunoSEQ multiplex PCR; TCRdb's copy has only in-frame clones and lacks some. The sample lists 150,000 to 200,000 clones; about 72% were seen once. This entry belongs to a study of cytomegalovirus exposure and HLA in healthy donors. General study results and limits: Most TCR sequences were uncommon, yet certain public TCRs appeared in many donors. Reports indicated that the classifier achieved high specificity and sensitivity in diagnosing cytomegalovirus status.

The sequenced sample was PBMCs. This sequence originates from a human donor in good health.

The CDR3 sequence is CASSLQAGYTRYTF. DNA of the CDR3: TGTGCCAGCAGCTTACAGGCCGGATATACTCGCTACACCTTC. The chain carries TRBV5-6 and TRBJ1-2; D might be TRBD1 (5 bases). CDR1 and CDR2 (germline): SGHDT, YYEEEE. With 2 bases removed from V and 9 bases from J, the gap between germline ends came to 17 bases. This CDR3 has 14 residues.